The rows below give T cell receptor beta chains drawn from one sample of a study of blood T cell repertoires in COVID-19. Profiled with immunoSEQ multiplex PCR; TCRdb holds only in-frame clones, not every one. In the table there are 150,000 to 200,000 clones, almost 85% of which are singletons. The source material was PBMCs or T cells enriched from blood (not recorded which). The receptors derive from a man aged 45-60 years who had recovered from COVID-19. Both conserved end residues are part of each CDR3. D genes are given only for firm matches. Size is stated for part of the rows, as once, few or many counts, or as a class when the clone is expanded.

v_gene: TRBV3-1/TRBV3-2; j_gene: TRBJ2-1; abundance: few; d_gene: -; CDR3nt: TGTGCCAGCAGCGCCAGCGTCAATGAGCAGTTCTTC; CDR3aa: CASSASVNEQFF
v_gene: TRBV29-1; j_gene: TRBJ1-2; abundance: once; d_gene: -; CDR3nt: TGCAGCGTTGAAGAGGGAGGGAACTATGGCTACACCTTC; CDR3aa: CSVEEGGNYGYTF
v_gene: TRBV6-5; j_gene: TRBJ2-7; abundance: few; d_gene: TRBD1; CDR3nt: TGTGCCAGCAGTTACGTGGGACAGACCTACGAGCAGTACTTC; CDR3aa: CASSYVGQTYEQYF
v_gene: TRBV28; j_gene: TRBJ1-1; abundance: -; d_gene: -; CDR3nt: TGTGCCAGCAACAGGCGGATGAACACTGAAGCTTTCTTT; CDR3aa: CASNRRMNTEAFF
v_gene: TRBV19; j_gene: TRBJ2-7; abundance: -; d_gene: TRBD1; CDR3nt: TGTGCCAGTAGTATGGGATCCGGGACAGGGTGGAGTGAGCAGTACTTC; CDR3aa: CASSMGSGTGWSEQYF
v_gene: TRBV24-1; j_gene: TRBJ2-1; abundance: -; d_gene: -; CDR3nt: TGTGCCACCAGCCCAGGCGCCTCCTACAATGAGCAGTTCTTC; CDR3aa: CATSPGASYNEQFF
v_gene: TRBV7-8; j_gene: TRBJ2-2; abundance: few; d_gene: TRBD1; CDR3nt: TGTGCCAGCAGCTTATGGGTTTCGAGACAGGGTACCACCGGGGAGCTGTTTTTT; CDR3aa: CASSLWVSRQGTTGELFF
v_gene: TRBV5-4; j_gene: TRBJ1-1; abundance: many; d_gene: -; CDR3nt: TGTGCCAGCAGCCGGGAGGGCATGAACACTGAAGCTTTCTTT; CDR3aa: CASSREGMNTEAFF
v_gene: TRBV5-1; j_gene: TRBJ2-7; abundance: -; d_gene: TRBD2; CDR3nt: TGCGCCAGCAGCCCGGAGGGGACTAAGACCTACGAGCAGTACTTC; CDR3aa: CASSPEGTKTYEQYF
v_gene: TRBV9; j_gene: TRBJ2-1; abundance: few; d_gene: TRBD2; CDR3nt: TGTGCCAGCAGCCCCCAGGGGACTAGCGGCAACAATGAGCAGTTCTTC; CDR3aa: CASSPQGTSGNNEQFF
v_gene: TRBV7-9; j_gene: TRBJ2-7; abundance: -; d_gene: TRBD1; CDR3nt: TGTGCCAGCAGCTTAGATGCAGGGGGCTACGAGCAGTACTTC; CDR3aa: CASSLDAGGYEQYF
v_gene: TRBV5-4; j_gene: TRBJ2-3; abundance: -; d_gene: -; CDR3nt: TGTGCCAGCAGCCCGGACATCACAGATACGCAGTATTTT; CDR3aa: CASSPDITDTQYF
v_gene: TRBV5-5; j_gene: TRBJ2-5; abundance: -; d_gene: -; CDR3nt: TGTGCCAGCAGCCCCACCCCTGGGGGGATGGGGGAGACCCAGTACTTC; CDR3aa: CASSPTPGGMGETQYF
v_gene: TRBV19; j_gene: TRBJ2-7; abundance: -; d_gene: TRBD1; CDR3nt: TGTGCCAGTAGTGTTCACGTGGGACAGTTAAGAGGCGGGCAGTACTTC; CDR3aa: CASSVHVGQLRGGQYF
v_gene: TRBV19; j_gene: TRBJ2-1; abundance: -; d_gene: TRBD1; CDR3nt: TGTGCCAGTAGTCGTTGGACAGGGTCGGGGAATGAGCAGTTCTTC; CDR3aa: CASSRWTGSGNEQFF
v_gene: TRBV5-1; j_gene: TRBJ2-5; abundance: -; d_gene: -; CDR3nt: TGCGCCAGCAGCCCTCAGGGATACGAGACCCAGTACTTC; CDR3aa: CASSPQGYETQYF
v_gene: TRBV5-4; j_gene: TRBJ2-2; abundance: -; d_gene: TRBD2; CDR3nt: TGTGCCAGCAGTACCGTGCGGGGGGGCTCCGGGGAGCTGTTTTTT; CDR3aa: CASSTVRGGSGELFF
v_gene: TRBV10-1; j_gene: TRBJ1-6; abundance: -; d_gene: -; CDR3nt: TGCGCCAGCAGTGAGTCGGGGGGAAGAGGAAATTCACCCCTCCACTTT; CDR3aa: CASSESGGRGNSPLHF
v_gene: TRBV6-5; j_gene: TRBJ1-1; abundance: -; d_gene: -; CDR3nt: TGTGCCAGCAGACCTACAGGGTTGAACACTGAAGCTTTCTTT; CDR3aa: CASRPTGLNTEAFF
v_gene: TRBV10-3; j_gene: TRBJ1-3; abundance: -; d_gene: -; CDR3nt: TGTGCCACCTCGTCGGGGGGAAACACCATATATTTT; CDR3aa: CATSSGGNTIYF
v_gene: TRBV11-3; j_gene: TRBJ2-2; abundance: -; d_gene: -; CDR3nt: TGTGCCAGCAGCTTAGAAGACGGAATTTCGGGCGGGGAGCTGTTTTTT; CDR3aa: CASSLEDGISGGELFF
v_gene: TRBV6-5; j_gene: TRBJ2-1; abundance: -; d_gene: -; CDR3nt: TGTGCCAGCAGTTACCGGGACACTCCCTACAATGAGCAGTTCTTC; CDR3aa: CASSYRDTPYNEQFF
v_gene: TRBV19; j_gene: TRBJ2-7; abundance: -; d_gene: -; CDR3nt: TGTGCCAGTAGTATAACGCCGGCAGGAGGAAACGAGCAGTACTTC; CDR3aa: CASSITPAGGNEQYF